A selection of T cell receptor beta chains follows, all from one sample in a study of cytomegalovirus exposure and HLA in healthy donors. Measured with immunoSEQ multiplex PCR; TCRdb has only the in-frame clones, and not every one. The sample lists 150,000 or so clones, over 70% occurring once. The sample comprised PBMCs. These TCRs come from a man between 45 and 60 years old in good health and CMV-seropositive. The CDR3 runs from the conserved cysteine through the conserved F or W. The D gene is left open where the match is weak. Not every row has a clone size; where given, it reads once, few, many or a size class.

J | size | D | length | V | CDR3 | DNA
TRBJ1-2 | NA | NA | 15 | TRBV11-2 | CASSLGGQANYGYTF | TGTGCCAGCAGCTTAGGAGGGCAAGCTAACTATGGCTACACCTTC
TRBJ2-1 | NA | NA | 14 | TRBV2 | CASRQGTTYNEQFF | TGTGCCAGTCGACAGGGGACTACCTACAATGAGCAGTTCTTC
TRBJ1-2 | few | NA | 14 | TRBV5-1 | CASSLESPNYGYTF | TGCGCCAGCAGCTTGGAGAGCCCTAACTATGGCTACACCTTC
TRBJ2-4 | once | TRBD1 | 14 | TRBV10-3 | CAISRTGDKNIQYF | TGTGCCATCAGTAGGACAGGGGACAAAAACATTCAGTACTTC
TRBJ2-7 | NA | TRBD2 | 14 | TRBV6-5 | CASSYVASGAEQYF | TGTGCCAGCAGTTACGTGGCTAGCGGGGCCGAGCAGTACTTC
TRBJ2-3 | NA | NA | 15 | TRBV7-9 | CASSLAADPTDTQYF | TGTGCCAGCAGCTTAGCAGCGGATCCCACAGATACGCAGTATTTT
TRBJ2-7 | NA | NA | 16 | TRBV15 | CATSRDRGQGPSEQYF | TGTGCCACCAGCAGAGATCGTGGTCAGGGGCCCTCCGAGCAGTACTTC
TRBJ2-3 | NA | TRBD1 | 15 | TRBV27 | CASQRQGDITDTQYF | TGTGCCAGCCAACGACAGGGGGACATCACAGATACGCAGTATTTT
TRBJ2-7 | NA | NA | 13 | TRBV5-4 | CASSPQVGGEQYF | TGTGCCAGCAGCCCGCAGGTGGGAGGCGAGCAGTACTTC
TRBJ1-1 | NA | NA | 13 | TRBV6-6 | CASSPPGITEAFF | TGTGCCAGCAGCCCCCCAGGGATCACTGAAGCTTTCTTT
TRBJ1-2 | NA | NA | 16 | TRBV5-1 | CASSLGQIPGDYGYTF | TGCGCCAGCAGCTTAGGACAGATTCCAGGGGACTATGGCTACACCTTC
TRBJ2-7 | NA | TRBD1 | 11 | TRBV6-6 | CATDRGNEQYF | TGTGCCACAGACAGGGGGAACGAGCAGTACTTC
TRBJ2-3 | NA | TRBD2 | 17 | TRBV4-2 | CASSQELAGAEGDTQYF | TGTGCCAGCAGCCAAGAACTAGCGGGGGCCGAGGGAGATACGCAGTATTTT
TRBJ1-2 | NA | TRBD1 | 15 | TRBV18 | CASSLDRDVSYGYTF | TGTGCCAGCTCCCTAGACAGGGATGTGAGCTATGGCTACACCTTC
TRBJ1-4 | NA | TRBD1 | 15 | TRBV28 | CASSRIQGQREKLFF | TGTGCCAGCAGTAGGATACAGGGGCAGAGGGAAAAACTGTTTTTT
TRBJ1-2 | few | TRBD1 | 16 | TRBV5-1 | CASSLTSSGGAGGYTF | TGCGCCAGCAGCTTGACCTCCTCAGGGGGCGCCGGGGGCTACACCTTC
TRBJ2-2 | NA | NA | 15 | TRBV5-4 | CASSPGGADTGELFF | TGTGCCAGCAGCCCCGGTGGGGCGGACACCGGGGAGCTGTTTTTT
TRBJ1-2 | NA | TRBD1 | 15 | TRBV4-1 | CASSLPGQGNYGYTF | TGCGCCAGCAGCCTGCCGGGACAGGGAAACTATGGCTACACCTTC
TRBJ2-7 | NA | TRBD2 | 15 | TRBV4-3 | CASSHRSGTDYEQYF | TGCGCCAGCAGCCACCGTAGCGGGACCGACTACGAGCAGTACTTC
TRBJ2-3 | NA | TRBD2 | 15 | TRBV11-2 | CASSLNRPSGDTQYF | TGTGCCAGCAGCTTGAATCGTCCTAGCGGGGATACGCAGTATTTT
TRBJ1-2 | NA | NA | 11 | TRBV2 | CASRARDGYTF | TGTGCCAGCAGGGCCAGGGATGGCTACACCTTC
TRBJ2-7 | NA | NA | 14 | TRBV9 | CASSADSVTYEQYF | TGTGCCAGCAGCGCGGATAGCGTGACCTACGAGCAGTACTTC
TRBJ1-6 | NA | NA | 15 | TRBV5-1 | CASSPGIPGNSPLHF | TGCGCCAGCAGCCCCGGGATTCCTGGGAATTCACCCCTCCACTTT
TRBJ2-2 | NA | NA | 15 | TRBV6-5 | CASRLGSANTGELFF | TGTGCCAGCAGACTCGGAAGCGCGAACACCGGGGAGCTGTTTTTT
TRBJ2-3 | NA | TRBD1 | 15 | TRBV5-6 | CASSSSQGPTDTQYF | TGTGCCAGCAGCTCATCACAGGGGCCCACAGATACGCAGTATTTT
TRBJ1-1 | NA | NA | 15 | TRBV28 | CASSLRGHPNTEAFF | TGTGCCAGCAGTTTGAGAGGACACCCGAACACTGAAGCTTTCTTT
TRBJ1-5 | NA | NA | 15 | TRBV19 | CASSISGPLNQPQHF | TGTGCCAGTAGTATTTCGGGTCCCCTAAATCAGCCCCAGCATTTT
TRBJ2-7 | NA | TRBD2 | 14 | TRBV28 | CASSVAGGPYEQYF | TGTGCCAGCAGCGTAGCGGGAGGGCCCTACGAGCAGTACTTC
TRBJ2-1 | few | NA | 13 | TRBV27 | CASSLPGYNEQFF | TGTGCCAGCTCCCTTCCGGGCTACAATGAGCAGTTCTTC
TRBJ2-3 | NA | TRBD2 | 14 | TRBV29-1 | CSVGGLAGVDTQYF | TGCAGCGTTGGGGGACTAGCGGGGGTGGATACGCAGTATTTT
TRBJ2-7 | NA | TRBD1 | 13 | TRBV28 | CASSLAGGEEQYF | TGTGCCAGCAGTTTGGCAGGGGGCGAGGAGCAGTACTTC
TRBJ1-4 | few | NA | 15 | TRBV11-2 | CASSSPVTMIGKLFF | TGTGCCAGCAGCTCGCCAGTGACAATGATCGGAAAACTGTTTTTT
TRBJ1-2 | NA | NA | 15 | TRBV28 | CASRRGKRTNYGYTF | TGTGCCAGCAGGCGAGGGAAGAGGACTAACTATGGCTACACCTTC
TRBJ1-1 | NA | TRBD1 | 14 | TRBV19 | CASSPDRVKREAFF | TGTGCCAGTAGTCCGGACAGGGTTAAGAGGGAAGCTTTCTTT
TRBJ1-1 | NA | NA | 14 | TRBV29-1 | CSVEVRRGLTEAFF | TGCAGCGTTGAAGTGCGCCGGGGGTTGACTGAAGCTTTCTTT
TRBJ1-2 | NA | NA | 12 | TRBV25-1 | CASRRQNYGYTF | TGTGCCAGCAGGAGGCAGAACTATGGCTACACCTTC
TRBJ1-2 | few | NA | 15 | TRBV5-8 | CASSLRQGLNYGYTF | TGTGCCAGCAGCTTGAGGCAGGGGCTTAACTATGGCTACACCTTC
TRBJ1-5 | NA | NA | 16 | TRBV27 | CASSPTGGPGNQPQHF | TGTGCCAGCAGTCCCACGGGGGGGCCGGGCAATCAGCCCCAGCATTTT
TRBJ2-7 | NA | NA | 14 | TRBV28 | CASSLTPSYDEQYF | TGTGCCAGCAGTTTAACCCCTTCCTACGACGAGCAGTACTTC
TRBJ1-2 | NA | NA | 13 | TRBV6-1 | CASSEKADYGYTF | TGTGCCAGCAGTGAAAAGGCGGATTATGGCTACACCTTC
TRBJ2-3 | NA | NA | 13 | TRBV5-1 | CASSLSGSDTQYF | TGCGCCAGCAGCTTGTCCGGGTCAGATACGCAGTATTTT
TRBJ1-5 | NA | NA | 13 | TRBV19 | CASREAGERPQHF | TGTGCCAGTAGAGAGGCCGGCGAAAGGCCCCAGCATTTT
TRBJ2-7 | NA | TRBD1 | 13 | TRBV6-5 | CASRGQGNYEQYF | TGTGCCAGCAGGGGACAGGGGAACTACGAGCAGTACTTC
TRBJ1-1 | NA | TRBD1 | 15 | TRBV4-3 | CASSLEQGTNTEAFF | TGCGCCAGCAGCCTCGAACAGGGGACGAACACTGAAGCTTTCTTT
TRBJ2-3 | NA | NA | 13 | TRBV7-9 | CASSLDTTDTQYF | TGTGCCAGCAGCTTAGACACCACAGATACGCAGTATTTT
TRBJ2-3 | NA | NA | 12 | TRBV13 | CASSTRGDTQYF | TGTGCCAGCAGCACCCGGGGGGATACGCAGTATTTT
TRBJ1-5 | few | NA | 14 | TRBV5-4 | CASSLQGSRQPQHF | TGTGCCAGCAGCTTGCAGGGTAGTAGGCAGCCCCAGCATTTT
TRBJ1-1 | NA | NA | 15 | TRBV28 | CASSFGGTANTEAFF | TGTGCCAGCAGTTTTGGCGGAACCGCGAACACTGAAGCTTTCTTT
TRBJ2-3 | NA | TRBD2 | 16 | TRBV10-3 | CAISGQAGALGDTQYF | TGTGCCATCAGTGGTCAAGCGGGAGCCCTTGGGGATACGCAGTATTTT